This TCR beta chain was captured in a study of vaccination effects on CD4 cells after COVID-19. Looking at the study overall: Participants got two doses of BNT162b2 or mRNA-1273 vaccine.

CDR1 SGHRS and CDR2 YFSETQ come from the germline V gene. The CDR3 totals 13 residues. Trimming pared 3 bases from V and 6 bases from J, leaving 7 bases between. ViraFEST used viral peptide pools to expand antigen-specific CD4+ T cells before sequencing. When around nine days of culture had elapsed, CD4+ T cells were isolated. This person's SARS-CoV-2 infection, confirmed by PCR, occurred between March and December 2020. As regards this clone: Its matching antigen is unknown.

Measured with immunoSEQ multiplex PCR; TCRdb has only the in-frame clones, and not every one. The profile shows around 30,000 clones, approximately 80% of them singletons. The material was CD4+ T cells from PBMCs cultured with HCoV-NL63 spike peptides, obtained before COVID-19 vaccination. J is TRBJ2-6 and V is TRBV5-1; D remains ambiguous. The sequence was obtained from a human donor who had a prior SARS-CoV-2 infection. CDR3 sequence: CASSYESANVLTF. CDR3 DNA: TGCGCCAGCAGCTACGAGTCGGCCAACGTCCTGACTTTC.